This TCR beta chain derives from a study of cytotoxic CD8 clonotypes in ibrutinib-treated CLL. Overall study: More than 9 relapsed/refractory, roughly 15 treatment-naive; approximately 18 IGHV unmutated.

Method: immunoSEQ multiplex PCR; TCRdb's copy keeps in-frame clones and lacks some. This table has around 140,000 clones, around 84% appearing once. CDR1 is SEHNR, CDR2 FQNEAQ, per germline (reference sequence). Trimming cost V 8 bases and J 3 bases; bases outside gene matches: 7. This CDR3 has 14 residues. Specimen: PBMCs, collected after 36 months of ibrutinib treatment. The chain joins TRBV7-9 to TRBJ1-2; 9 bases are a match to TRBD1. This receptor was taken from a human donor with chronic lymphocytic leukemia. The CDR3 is CASPSDRGYYGYTF. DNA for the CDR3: TGTGCCAGCCCTTCGGACAGGGGCTACTATGGCTACACCTTC.